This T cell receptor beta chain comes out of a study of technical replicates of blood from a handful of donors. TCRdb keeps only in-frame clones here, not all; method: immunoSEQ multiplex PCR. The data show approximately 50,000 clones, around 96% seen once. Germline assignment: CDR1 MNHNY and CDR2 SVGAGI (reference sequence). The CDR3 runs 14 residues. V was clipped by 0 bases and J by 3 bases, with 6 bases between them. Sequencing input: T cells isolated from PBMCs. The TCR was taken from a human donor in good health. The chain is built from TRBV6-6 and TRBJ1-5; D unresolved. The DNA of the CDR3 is TGTGCCAGCAGTTACTCGGGCCTCAATCAGCCCCAGCATTTT. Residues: CASSYSGLNQPQHF.